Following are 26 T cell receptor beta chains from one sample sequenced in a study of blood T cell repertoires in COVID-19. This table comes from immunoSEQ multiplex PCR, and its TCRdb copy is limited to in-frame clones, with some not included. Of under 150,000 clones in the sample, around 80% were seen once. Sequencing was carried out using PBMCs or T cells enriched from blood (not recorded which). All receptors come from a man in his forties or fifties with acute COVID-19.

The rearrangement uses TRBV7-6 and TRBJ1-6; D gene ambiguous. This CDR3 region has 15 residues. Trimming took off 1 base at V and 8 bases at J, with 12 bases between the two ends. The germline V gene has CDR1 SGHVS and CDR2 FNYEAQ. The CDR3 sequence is CASSLGSGQYSPLHF. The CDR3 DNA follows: TGTGCCAGCAGCTTAGGATCAGGCCAATATTCACCCCTCCACTTT. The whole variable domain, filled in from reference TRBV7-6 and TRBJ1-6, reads GAGVSQSPRYKVTKRGQDVALRCDPISGHVSLYWYRQALGQGPEFLTYFNYEAQQDKSGLPNDRFSAERPEGSISTLTIQRTEQRDSAMYRCASSLGSGQYSPLHFGNGTRLTVT.

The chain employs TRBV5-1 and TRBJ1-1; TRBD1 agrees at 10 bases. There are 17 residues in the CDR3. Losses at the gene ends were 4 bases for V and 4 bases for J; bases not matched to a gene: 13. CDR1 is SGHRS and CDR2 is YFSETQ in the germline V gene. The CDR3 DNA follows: TGCGCCAGCAGCGGCCGAGGGACAGGGGTAGGAAGCACTGAAGCTTTCTTT. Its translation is CASSGRGTGVGSTEAFF.

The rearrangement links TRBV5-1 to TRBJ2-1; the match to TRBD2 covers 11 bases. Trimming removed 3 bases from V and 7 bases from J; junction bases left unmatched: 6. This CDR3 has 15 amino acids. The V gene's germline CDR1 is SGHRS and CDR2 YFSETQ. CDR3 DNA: TGCGCCAGCAGCTCACCGGGACTAGCGGAGAATGAGCAGTTCTTC. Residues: CASSSPGLAENEQFF.

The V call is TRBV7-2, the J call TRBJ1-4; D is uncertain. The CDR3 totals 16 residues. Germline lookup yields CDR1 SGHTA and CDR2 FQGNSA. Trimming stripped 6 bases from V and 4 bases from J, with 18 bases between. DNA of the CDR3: TGTGCCAGCAGGTCCCGCGGTGCGGGGTTTAATGAAAAACTGTTTTTT. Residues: CASRSRGAGFNEKLFF.

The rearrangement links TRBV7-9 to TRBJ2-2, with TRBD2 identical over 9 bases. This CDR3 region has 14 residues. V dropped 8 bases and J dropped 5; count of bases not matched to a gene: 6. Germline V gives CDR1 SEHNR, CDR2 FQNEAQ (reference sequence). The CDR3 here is CASCSSGVTGELFF. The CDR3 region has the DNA TGTGCCAGCTGCTCTAGCGGGGTAACCGGGGAGCTGTTTTTT. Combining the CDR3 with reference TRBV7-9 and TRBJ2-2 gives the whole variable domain DTGVSQNPRHKITKRGQNVTFRCDPISEHNRLYWYRQTLGQGPEFLTYFQNEAQLEKSRLLSDRFSAERPKGSFSTLEIQRTEQGDSAMYLCASCSSGVTGELFFGEGSRLTVL.

Here the CDR3 reads CASSRVLPGEAFF. The DNA for the CDR3 is TGTGCCAGTAGTCGGGTTCTCCCCGGCGAAGCTTTCTTT. J is TRBJ1-1 and V is TRBV19, with no clear D. The CDR3 loop spans 13 amino acids. V was cut by 5 bases and J by 8 bases, with 15 bases left in between. Germline CDR1 reads LNHDA; CDR2 reads SQIVND (reference sequence). Filled out from reference TRBV19 and TRBJ1-1, the complete variable domain reads DGGITQSPKYLFRKEGQNVTLSCEQNLNHDAMYWYRQDPGQGLRLIYYSQIVNDFQKGDIAEGYSVSREKKESFPLTVTSAQKNPTAFYLCASSRVLPGEAFFGQGTRLTVV.

The CDR3 is CASSFGGTTKGEQYF. The CDR3 DNA sequence: TGCGCCAGCAGTTTCGGCGGGACTACAAAAGGGGAGCAGTACTTC. The J gene is TRBJ2-7, the V gene TRBV5-1; 7 nucleotides line up with TRBD2. Germline-derived CDR1 and CDR2 are SGHRS and YFSETQ. V trimming: 5 bases; J trimming: 7 bases; junction bases outside the gene matches: 15. There are 15 residues in the CDR3.

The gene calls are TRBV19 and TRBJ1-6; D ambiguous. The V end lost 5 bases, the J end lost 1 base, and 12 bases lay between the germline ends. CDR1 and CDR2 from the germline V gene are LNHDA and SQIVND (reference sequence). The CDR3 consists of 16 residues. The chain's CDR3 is CASSPPSLSYNSPLHF. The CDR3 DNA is TGTGCCAGTAGTCCCCCGAGCTTATCCTATAATTCACCCCTCCACTTT.

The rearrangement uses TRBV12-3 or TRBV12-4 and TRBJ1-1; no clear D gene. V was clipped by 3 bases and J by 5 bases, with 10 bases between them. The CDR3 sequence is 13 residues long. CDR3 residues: CASSFVLRTEAFF. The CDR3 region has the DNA TGTGCCAGCAGTTTCGTTCTGAGGACTGAAGCTTTCTTT.

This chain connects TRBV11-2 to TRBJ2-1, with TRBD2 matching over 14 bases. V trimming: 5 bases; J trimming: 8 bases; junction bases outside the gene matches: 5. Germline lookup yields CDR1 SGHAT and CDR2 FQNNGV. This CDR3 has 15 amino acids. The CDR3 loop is CASSRRLAGGDEQFF. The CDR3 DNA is TGTGCCAGCAGCCGTCGACTAGCGGGAGGGGATGAGCAGTTCTTC.

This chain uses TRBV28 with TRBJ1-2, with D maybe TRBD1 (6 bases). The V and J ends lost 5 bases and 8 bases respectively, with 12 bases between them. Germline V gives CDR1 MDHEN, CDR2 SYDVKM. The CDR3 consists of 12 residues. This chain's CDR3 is CASSLTGNGYTF. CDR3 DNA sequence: TGTGCCAGCAGTCTCACAGGGAACGGCTACACCTTC.

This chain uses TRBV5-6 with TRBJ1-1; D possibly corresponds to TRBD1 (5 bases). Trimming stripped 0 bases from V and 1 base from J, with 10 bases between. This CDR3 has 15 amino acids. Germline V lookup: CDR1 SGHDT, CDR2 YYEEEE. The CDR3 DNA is TGTGCCAGCAGCTTGGTTGGACAACCGAACACTGAAGCTTTCTTT. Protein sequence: CASSLVGQPNTEAFF.

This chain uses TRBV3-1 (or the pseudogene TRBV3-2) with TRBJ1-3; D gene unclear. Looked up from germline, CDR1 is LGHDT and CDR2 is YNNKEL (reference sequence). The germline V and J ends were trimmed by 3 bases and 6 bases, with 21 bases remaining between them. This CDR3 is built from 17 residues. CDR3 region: CASSHHSGGGQLNTIYF. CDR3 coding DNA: TGTGCCAGCAGCCACCACTCAGGAGGAGGGCAATTAAACACCATATATTTT.

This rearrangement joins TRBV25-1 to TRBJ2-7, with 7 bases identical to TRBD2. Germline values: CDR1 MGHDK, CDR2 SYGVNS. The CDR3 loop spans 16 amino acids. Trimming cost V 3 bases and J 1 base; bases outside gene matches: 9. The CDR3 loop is CASSDPRERGSYEQYF. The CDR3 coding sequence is TGTGCCAGCAGTGACCCCCGAGAGCGGGGATCCTACGAGCAGTACTTC.

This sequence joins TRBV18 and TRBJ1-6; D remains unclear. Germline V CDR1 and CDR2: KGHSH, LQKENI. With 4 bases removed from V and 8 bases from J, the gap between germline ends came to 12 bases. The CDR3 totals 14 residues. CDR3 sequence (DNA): TGTGCCAGCTCACGCGCGGAAGCCGATTCACCCCTCCACTTT. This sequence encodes CASSRAEADSPLHF.

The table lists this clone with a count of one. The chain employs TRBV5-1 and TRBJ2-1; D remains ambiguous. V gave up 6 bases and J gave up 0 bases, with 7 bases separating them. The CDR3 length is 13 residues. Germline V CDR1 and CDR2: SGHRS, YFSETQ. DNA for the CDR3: TGCGCCAGCAAGAGGAGCTCCTACAATGAGCAGTTCTTC. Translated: CASKRSSYNEQFF. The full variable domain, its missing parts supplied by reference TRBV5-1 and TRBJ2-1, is KAGVTQTPRYLIKTRGQQVTLSCSPISGHRSVSWYQQTPGQGLQFLFEYFSETQRNKGNFPGRFSGRQFSNSRSEMNVSTLELGDSALYLCASKRSSYNEQFFGPGTRLTVL.

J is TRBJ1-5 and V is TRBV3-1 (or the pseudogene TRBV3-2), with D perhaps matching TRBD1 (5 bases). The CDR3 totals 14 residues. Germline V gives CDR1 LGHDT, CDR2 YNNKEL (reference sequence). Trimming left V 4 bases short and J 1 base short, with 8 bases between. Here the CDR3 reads CASSLGGSNQPQHF. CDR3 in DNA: TGTGCCAGCAGCCTCGGGGGAAGCAATCAGCCCCAGCATTTT.

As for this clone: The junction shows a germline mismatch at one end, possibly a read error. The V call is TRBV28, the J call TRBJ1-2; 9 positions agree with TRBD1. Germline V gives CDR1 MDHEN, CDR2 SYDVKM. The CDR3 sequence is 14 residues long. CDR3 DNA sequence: TGTGCCAGCAGTTCCCCGGGACAGGGTATTGTCTCCGCCTTC. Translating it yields CASSSPGQGIVSAF.

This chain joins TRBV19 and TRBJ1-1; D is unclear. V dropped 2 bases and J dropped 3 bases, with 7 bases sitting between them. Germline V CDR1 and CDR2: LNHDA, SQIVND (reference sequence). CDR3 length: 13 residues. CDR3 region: CASSIQRDTEAFF. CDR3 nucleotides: TGTGCCAGTAGTATACAACGAGACACTGAAGCTTTCTTT.

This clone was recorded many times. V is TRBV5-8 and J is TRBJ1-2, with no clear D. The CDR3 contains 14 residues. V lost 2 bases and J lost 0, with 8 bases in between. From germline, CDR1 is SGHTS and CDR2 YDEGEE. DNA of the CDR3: TGTGCCAGCAGCTTTACAGAGACTAACTATGGCTACACCTTC. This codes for CASSFTETNYGYTF.

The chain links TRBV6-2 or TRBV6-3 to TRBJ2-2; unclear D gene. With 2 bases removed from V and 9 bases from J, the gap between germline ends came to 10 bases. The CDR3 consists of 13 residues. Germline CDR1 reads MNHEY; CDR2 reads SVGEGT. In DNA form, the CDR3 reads TGTGCCAGCAGTTACAGCTCTATCAGGGAGCTGTTTTTT. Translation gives CASSYSSIRELFF.

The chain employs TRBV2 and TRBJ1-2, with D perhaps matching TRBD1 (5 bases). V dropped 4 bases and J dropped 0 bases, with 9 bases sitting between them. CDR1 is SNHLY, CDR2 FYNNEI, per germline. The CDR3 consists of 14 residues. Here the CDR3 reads CASSGTKANYGYTF. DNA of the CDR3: TGTGCCAGCAGTGGGACAAAGGCTAACTATGGCTACACCTTC.

CDR3 nucleotides: TGTGCCAGCAGTGTCCCCCCAGACACTGAAGCTTTCTTT. Protein: CASSVPPDTEAFF. The V gene is TRBV2, the J gene TRBJ1-1; D is unclear. This CDR3 comprises 13 residues. Germline values: CDR1 SNHLY, CDR2 FYNNEI. V was cut by 4 bases and J by 3 bases, with 9 bases left in between.

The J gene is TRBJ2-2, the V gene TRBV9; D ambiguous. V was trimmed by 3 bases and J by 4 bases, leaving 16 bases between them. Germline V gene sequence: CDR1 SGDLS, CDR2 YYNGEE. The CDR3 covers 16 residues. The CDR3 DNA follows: TGTGCCAGCAGCGGTTCGGGTGTCCCGGGCACCGGGGAGCTGTTTTTT. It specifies CASSGSGVPGTGELFF.

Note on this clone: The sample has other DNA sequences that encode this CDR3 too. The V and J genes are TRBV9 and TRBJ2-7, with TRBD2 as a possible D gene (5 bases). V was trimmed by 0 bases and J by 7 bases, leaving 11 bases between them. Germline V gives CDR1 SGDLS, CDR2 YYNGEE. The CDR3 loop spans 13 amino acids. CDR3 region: CASSVAVEGEQYF. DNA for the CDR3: TGTGCCAGCAGCGTAGCTGTCGAGGGTGAGCAGTACTTC.

DNA for the CDR3: TGTGCCACCAGTGCAGGGTACCAAGAGACCCAGTACTTC. It yields the protein CATSAGYQETQYF. The chain carries TRBV15 and TRBJ2-5; tentative D call: TRBD1 (5 bases). V dropped 6 bases and J dropped 0 bases, with 8 bases sitting between them. Germline-derived CDR1 and CDR2 are LNHNV and YYDKDF (reference sequence). The CDR3 has 13 amino acids.